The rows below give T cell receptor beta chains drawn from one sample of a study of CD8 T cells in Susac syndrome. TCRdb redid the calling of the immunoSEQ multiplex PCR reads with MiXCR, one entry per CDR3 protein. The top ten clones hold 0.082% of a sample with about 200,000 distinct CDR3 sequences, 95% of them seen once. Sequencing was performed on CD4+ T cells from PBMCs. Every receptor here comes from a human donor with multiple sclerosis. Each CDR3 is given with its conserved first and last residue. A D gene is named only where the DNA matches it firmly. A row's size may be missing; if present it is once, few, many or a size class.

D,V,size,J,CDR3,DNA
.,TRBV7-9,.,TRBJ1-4,CASRLTGGGEKLFF,TGTGCCAGCAGATTGACAGGCGGGGGAGAAAAACTGTTTTTT
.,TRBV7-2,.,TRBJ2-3,CASSQASLNTDTQYF,TGTGCCAGCAGCCAGGCTAGCTTAAACACAGATACGCAGTATTTT
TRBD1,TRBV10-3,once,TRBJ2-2,CATAGTGGTGELFF,TGTGCCACCGCCGGGACAGGGGGGACCGGGGAGCTGTTTTTT
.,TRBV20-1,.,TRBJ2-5,CSAREPGRETQYF,TGCAGTGCTAGAGAGCCAGGGCGGGAGACCCAGTACTTC
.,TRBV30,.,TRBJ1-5,CACRDSNQPQHF,TGTGCCTGCCGGGACTCCAATCAGCCCCAGCATTTT
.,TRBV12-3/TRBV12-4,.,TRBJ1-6,CASSYPGYNSPLHF,TGTGCCAGCAGCTACCCAGGGTATAATTCACCCCTCCACTTT
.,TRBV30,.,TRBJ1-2,CAWSEAGAYGYTF,TGTGCCTGGAGTGAGGCAGGGGCCTATGGCTACACCTTC
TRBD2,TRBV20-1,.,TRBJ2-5,CSATNPLAGGRKLQETQYF,TGCAGTGCCACGAACCCTCTAGCGGGGGGACGAAAACTTCAAGAGACCCAGTACTTC
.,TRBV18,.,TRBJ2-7,CASSPTVYEQYF,TGTGCCAGCTCACCGACGGTATACGAGCAGTACTTC
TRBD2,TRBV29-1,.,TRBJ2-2,CSALAATNTGELFF,TGCAGCGCTCTAGCGGCTACGAACACCGGGGAGCTGTTTTTT
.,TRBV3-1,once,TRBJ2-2,CASSQVGLTGELFF,TGTGCCAGCAGCCAAGTAGGACTCACCGGGGAGCTGTTTTTT
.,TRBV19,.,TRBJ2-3,CASSFDGSTDTQYF,TGTGCCAGTAGTTTCGACGGAAGCACAGATACGCAGTATTTT
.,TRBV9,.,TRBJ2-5,CASSVESAGPETQYF,TGTGCCAGCAGCGTAGAATCGGCAGGCCCCGAGACCCAGTACTTC
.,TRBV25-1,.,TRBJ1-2,CASSATGYGYTF,TGTGCCAGCAGTGCCACGGGGTATGGCTACACCTTC
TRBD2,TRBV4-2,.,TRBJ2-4,CASSQEGTGLAGNIQYF,TGTGCCAGCAGCCAAGAAGGGACGGGACTAGCCGGAAACATTCAGTACTTC
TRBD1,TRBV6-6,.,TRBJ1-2,CASSSNPGGDYYGYTF,TGTGCCAGCAGTTCCAATCCAGGGGGCGATTACTATGGCTACACCTTC
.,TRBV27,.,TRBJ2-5,CASSFTGKETQYF,TGTGCCAGCAGTTTTACAGGGAAGGAGACCCAGTACTTC
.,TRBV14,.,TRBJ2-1,CASSQTSDGEQFF,TGTGCCAGCAGCCAAACGAGCGACGGAGAGCAGTTCTTC
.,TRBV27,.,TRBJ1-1,CASSSNVLGVEAFF,TGTGCCAGCAGTTCTAATGTATTGGGAGTTGAAGCTTTCTTT
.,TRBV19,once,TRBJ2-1,CATRRLNYNEQFF,TGTGCCACCCGACGGTTGAACTACAATGAGCAGTTCTTC
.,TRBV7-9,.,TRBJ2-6,CASNFGFSGANVLTF,TGTGCCAGCAACTTCGGGTTTTCTGGGGCCAACGTCCTGACTTTC
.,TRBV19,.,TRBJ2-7,CASSATGLNEQYF,TGTGCCAGTAGTGCCACAGGGCTCAACGAGCAGTACTTC
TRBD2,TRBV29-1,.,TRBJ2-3,CSVSGGDTDTQYF,TGCAGCGTGAGCGGGGGGGACACAGATACGCAGTATTTT
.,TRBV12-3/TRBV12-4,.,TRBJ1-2,CASSASRYYGYTF,TGTGCCAGCAGTGCTAGCCGCTACTATGGCTACACCTTC
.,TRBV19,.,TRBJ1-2,CASSTRFHGYTF,TGTGCCAGTAGTACCAGGTTCCACGGGTACACCTTC
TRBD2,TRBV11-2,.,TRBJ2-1,CASSPRLAGGQAPQFF,TGTGCCAGCAGCCCTCGACTAGCGGGGGGCCAGGCCCCGCAGTTCTTC
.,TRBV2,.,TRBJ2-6,CASSGTASSGANVLTF,TGTGCCAGCAGTGGGACAGCTAGCTCTGGGGCCAACGTCCTGACTTTC
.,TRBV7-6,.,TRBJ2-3,CASRSSSSTDTQYF,TGTGCCAGCAGAAGCAGTTCTAGCACAGATACGCAGTATTTT
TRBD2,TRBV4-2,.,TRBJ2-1,CASSQGLAGGIGYNEQFF,TGTGCCAGCAGCCAAGGACTAGCGGGGGGGATCGGATACAATGAGCAGTTCTTC
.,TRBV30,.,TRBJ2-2,CAWSVRMNTGELFF,TGTGCCTGGAGTGTACGGATGAACACCGGGGAGCTGTTTTTT
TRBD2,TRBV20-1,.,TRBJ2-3,CSAIAGGNTDTQYF,TGCAGTGCCATAGCGGGGGGGAACACAGATACGCAGTATTTT
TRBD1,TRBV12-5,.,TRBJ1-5,CASGTTGESNQPQHF,TGTGCTAGTGGTACAACAGGGGAGAGCAATCAGCCCCAGCATTTT
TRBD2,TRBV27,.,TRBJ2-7,CASSFAGGEQYF,TGTGCCAGCAGTTTTGCGGGAGGCGAGCAGTACTTC
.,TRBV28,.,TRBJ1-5,CASSLGHRWPQHF,TGTGCCAGCAGTTTAGGACACCGGTGGCCCCAGCATTTT
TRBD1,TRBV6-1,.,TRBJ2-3,CASAKQGAVTDTQYF,TGTGCCAGTGCCAAGCAGGGGGCCGTCACAGATACGCAGTATTTT
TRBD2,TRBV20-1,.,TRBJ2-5,CSARDGAGAMETQYF,TGCAGTGCTAGAGACGGAGCGGGGGCCATGGAGACCCAGTACTTC
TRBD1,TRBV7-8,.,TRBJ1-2,CASSRDRDVGYTF,TGTGCCAGCAGCCGGGACAGGGATGTCGGCTACACCTTC
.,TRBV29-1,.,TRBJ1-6,CSVLAVVGTSPLHF,TGCAGCGTCCTGGCCGTCGTTGGAACGTCACCCCTCCACTTT
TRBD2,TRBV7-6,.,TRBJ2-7,CASSHGGGYEQYF,TGTGCCAGCTCGCACGGCGGGGGGTACGAGCAGTACTTC
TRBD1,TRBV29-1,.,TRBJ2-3,CSVAGQGSREDTQYF,TGCAGCGTGGCTGGACAGGGGTCTAGGGAAGATACGCAGTATTTT
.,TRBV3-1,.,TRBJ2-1,CASSQDLRASYNEQFF,TGTGCCAGCAGCCAAGATTTAAGGGCTTCCTACAATGAGCAGTTCTTC
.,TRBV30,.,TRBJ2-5,CAWSVVPFGAQYF,TGTGCCTGGAGTGTGGTCCCTTTCGGGGCCCAGTACTTC
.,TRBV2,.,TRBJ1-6,CASSVGGSALHF,TGTGCCAGCAGTGTGGGCGGCTCGGCCCTCCACTTT
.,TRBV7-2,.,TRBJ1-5,CASSLPLFPQHF,TGTGCCAGCAGCTTGCCGTTATTTCCCCAGCATTTT
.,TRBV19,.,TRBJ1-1,CASSLSLDTEAFF,TGTGCCAGTAGCCTGAGTTTGGACACTGAAGCTTTCTTT
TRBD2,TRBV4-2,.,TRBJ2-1,CASSPTSGGGYEQFF,TGTGCCAGCAGCCCAACTAGCGGGGGGGGCTATGAGCAGTTCTTC
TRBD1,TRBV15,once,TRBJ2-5,CATSPGTGAPETQYF,TGTGCCACCAGCCCCGGGACAGGGGCACCAGAGACCCAGTACTTC
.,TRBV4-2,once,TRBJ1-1,CASSQDERSTEAFF,TGTGCCAGCAGCCAAGATGAGAGGAGCACTGAAGCTTTCTTT
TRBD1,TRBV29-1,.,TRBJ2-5,CSVSDRGTQYF,TGCAGCGTTTCGGACAGGGGGACCCAGTACTTC
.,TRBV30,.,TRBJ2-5,CAWSGPVQETQYF,TGTGCCTGGAGTGGACCTGTCCAAGAGACCCAGTACTTC
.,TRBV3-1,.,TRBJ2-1,CASSQSGIGEQFF,TGTGCCAGCAGCCAATCTGGGATCGGTGAGCAGTTCTTC
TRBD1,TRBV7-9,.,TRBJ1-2,CASSFTPGQGTYGYTF,TGTGCCAGCAGCTTCACACCGGGACAGGGCACCTATGGCTACACCTTC
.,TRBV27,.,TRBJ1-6,CASSPRSIGSPLHF,TGTGCCAGCAGTCCCCGAAGTATTGGATCACCCCTCCACTTT
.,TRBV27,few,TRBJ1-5,CASSLRGQPQHF,TGTGCCAGCAGTTTACGGGGGCAGCCCCAGCACTTT